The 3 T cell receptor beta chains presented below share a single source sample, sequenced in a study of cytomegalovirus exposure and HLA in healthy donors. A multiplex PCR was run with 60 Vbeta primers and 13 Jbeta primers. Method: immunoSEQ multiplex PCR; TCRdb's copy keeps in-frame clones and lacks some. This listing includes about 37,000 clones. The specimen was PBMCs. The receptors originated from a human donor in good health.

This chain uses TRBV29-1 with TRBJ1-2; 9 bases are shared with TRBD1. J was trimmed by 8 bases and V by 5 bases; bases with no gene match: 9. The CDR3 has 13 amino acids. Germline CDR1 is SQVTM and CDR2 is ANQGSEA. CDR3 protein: CSVPEQGAGGYTF. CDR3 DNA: TGCAGCGTTCCTGAACAGGGGGCGGGGGGCTACACCTTC.

This CDR3 is CASSSWGDSIPDTQYF. CDR3 nucleotide sequence: TGTGCCAGCAGCTCCTGGGGGGACTCCATCCCAGATACGCAGTATTTT. The chain links TRBV9 to TRBJ2-3, with a weak D call TRBD2 (6 bases). From germline, CDR1 is SGDLS and CDR2 YYNGEE. CDR3 length equals 16 residues. Trimming took 4 bases from V and 4 from J, leaving 19 bases between them.

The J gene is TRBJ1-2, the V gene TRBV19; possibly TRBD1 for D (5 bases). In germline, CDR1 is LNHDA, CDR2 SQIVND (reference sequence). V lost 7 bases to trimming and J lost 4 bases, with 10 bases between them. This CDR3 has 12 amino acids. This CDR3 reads CASTRGVYGYTF. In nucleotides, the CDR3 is TGTGCCAGTACCCGGGGGGTCTATGGCTACACCTTC.